Each of the 5 T cell receptor beta chains below was sequenced from the same sample in a study of cytomegalovirus exposure and HLA in healthy donors (dated 2017 in TCRdb). Library generation was performed with the immunoSEQ multiplex PCR assay. For the multiplex PCR, a mixture combining 60 forward primers for TCR Vbeta segments and 13 reverse primers for TCR Jbeta segments was used. The table was pulled from immuneACCESS by TCRdb, which kept in-frame rearrangements only. Such tables lose some clones; where checked, under half of the loss comes from unresolved V genes, and the rest has no known cause. The sample includes over 100,000 clones, with 65% to 80% observed a single time. In total, the top ten clones hold approximately 4.2% of the sample. Specimen: PBMCs. Every receptor here comes from a male donor in good health and CMV-seropositive.

CDR3 protein: CASSLGRGENSPLHF. The CDR3 DNA reads as TGTGCCAGCAGCTTGGGGCGGGGTGAGAATTCACCCCTCCACTTT. This rearrangement joins TRBV5-4 to TRBJ1-6; D is ambiguous. Trimming left V 0 bases short and J 7 bases short, with 11 bases between. CDR1 is SGHNT and CDR2 is YYREEE in the germline V gene (reference sequence). The CDR3 sequence is 15 residues long.

V gene TRBV6-4 combines with J gene TRBJ2-2, with D unresolved. Trimming removed 3 bases from V and 6 bases from J, with 8 bases in between. Germline loops: CDR1 MRHNA, CDR2 SNTAGT. The CDR3 has 13 residues. The CDR3: CASSDTRSGELFF. DNA of the CDR3: TGTGCCAGCAGTGATACCAGGTCCGGGGAGCTGTTTTTT.

V usage is TRBV9 and J usage is TRBJ2-1, with 7 bases identical to TRBD2. The CDR3 is made up of 16 amino acids. The V gene's germline CDR1 is SGDLS and CDR2 YYNGEE. The ends lost 3 bases at V and 7 bases at J; junction bases unmatched: 13. CDR3 in DNA: TGTGCCAGCAGCGCCCAACGCGGGAGCCTTGGGAATGAGCAGTTCTTC. This gives the protein CASSAQRGSLGNEQFF.

This clone has more than one count but fewer than ten. The chain combines TRBV4-1 with TRBJ2-6; 12 bases align to TRBD1. The CDR3 extends over 20 amino acids. Germline CDR1 and CDR2: MGHRA and YSYEKL. V trimming: 0 bases; J trimming: 3 bases; junction bases outside the gene matches: 9. The CDR3 DNA follows: TGCGCCAGCAGCCAAGATTCGGGACAGGGGGCGGTATATGGGGCCAACGTCCTGACTTTC. It yields the protein CASSQDSGQGAVYGANVLTF.

The rearrangement joins TRBV19 to TRBJ2-2; 10 bases match TRBD2. V was pared by 5 bases and J by 2 bases, with 8 bases of the junction left unmatched. Germline-derived CDR1 and CDR2 are LNHDA and SQIVND (reference sequence). The CDR3 is 17 residues long. CDR3 sequence (DNA): TGTGCCAGTAGTCCCACCACTAGCGGGGTTAACACCGGGGAGCTGTTTTTT. Protein sequence: CASSPTTSGVNTGELFF.